The clone carrying this T cell receptor beta chain was picked up a small number of times. Antigen unknown. The authors obtained over 95% purity in all sorted populations. Germline V gives CDR1 SGDLS, CDR2 YYNGEE. Trimming removed 0 bases from V and 1 base from J, with 11 bases in between. The CDR3 runs to 16 residues. This entry belongs to a study of beta chain features in type 1 diabetes. The study, taken as a whole, reports: A PCR bias possibly favoring shorter templates would apply equally to patients and controls.

Every bit of the isolated RNA underwent reverse transcription, so sequencing read expressed TCRB transcripts. Sequenced by immunoSEQ multiplex PCR; TCRdb stores in-frame clones only, minus some. Of about 620,000 clones in the sample, 15% to 17% were seen once. Sequencing was carried out using naive CD4+ T cells from blood. The chain joins TRBV9 to TRBJ2-1, with D possibly TRBD2 on 5 matching bases. The TCR originated in a young man in good health. DNA for the CDR3: TGTGCCAGCAGCGTAGGAGGGAGTGTTTCCTACAATGAGCAGTTCTTC. The encoded protein is CASSVGGSVSYNEQFF.